The source of this TCR beta chain is a study of regulatory T cells in long-lasting Graves disease. Study-wide background: Antithyroid drugs had been taken under 3 months by newly diagnosed Graves' patients.

As to time point: newly diagnosed GD, antithyroid drugs for less than 3 months. Extracted PBMC RNA gave rise to the TCR library. Arm-PCR of CDR3 regions and iRepertoire HTBI primers were the basis on which TCR beta libraries were built. A single record per CDR3 protein comes from TCRdb applying MiXCR to the multiplex PCR reads. The sample records about 470,000 distinct CDR3 sequences, 15% to 20% being singletons. CDR3 length: 15 residues. The V segment lost 5 bases and the J segment 8 bases; nucleotides outside the gene matches: 14. Germline V gene data show CDR1 as SGHTA and CDR2 as FQGNSA. The same data also went into a second study, on T cells in Graves' hyperthyroidism and ophthalmopathy. This second study notes: Primed by the HTBI set, a first-round RT-PCR was run on the TCR CDR3.

This receptor was identified in a man aged 35 to 55 with Graves disease. The V and J genes are TRBV7-2 and TRBJ1-2; the match to TRBD1 covers 7 bases. The sequenced sample was peripheral blood mononuclear cells (PBMCs), obtained at new diagnosis, from a patient treated with antithyroid drugs. CDR3 region: CASSLPTGRMQGYTF. The CDR3 nucleotides read TGTGCCAGCAGCCTCCCGACAGGGAGGATGCAAGGCTACACCTTC.